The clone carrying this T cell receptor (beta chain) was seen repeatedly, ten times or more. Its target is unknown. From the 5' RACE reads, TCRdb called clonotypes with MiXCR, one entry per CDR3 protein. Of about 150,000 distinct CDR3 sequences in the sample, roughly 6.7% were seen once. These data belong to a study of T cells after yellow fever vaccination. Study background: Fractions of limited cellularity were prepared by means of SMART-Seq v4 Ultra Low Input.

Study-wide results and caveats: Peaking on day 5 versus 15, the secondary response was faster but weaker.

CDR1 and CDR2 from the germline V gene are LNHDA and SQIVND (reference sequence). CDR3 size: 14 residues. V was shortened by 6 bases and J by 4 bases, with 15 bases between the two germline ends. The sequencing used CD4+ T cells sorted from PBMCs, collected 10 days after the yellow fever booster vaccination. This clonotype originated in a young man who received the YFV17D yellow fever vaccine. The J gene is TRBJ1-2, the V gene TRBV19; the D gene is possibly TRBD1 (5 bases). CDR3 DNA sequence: TGTGCCAGTAGCCTACAGGAGCGGGGCTATGGCTACACCTTC. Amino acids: CASSLQERGYGYTF.